The 6 T cell receptor beta chains below were found in one sample sequenced in a study of T cells after posttransplantation cyclophosphamide. Treatment was busulfan-fludarabine conditioning, a marrow graft, and cyclophosphamide on days +3 and +4. Clones were sequenced by immunoSEQ multiplex PCR, and TCRdb holds only the in-frame ones, with some missing. The repertoire consists of some 1,700 clones, none detected only once. The specimen was PBMCs, collected approximately 400 days after allogeneic stem cell transplant with posttransplant cyclophosphamide. The receptors here all came from a male patient between 60 and 69 years old who received an allogeneic stem cell transplant from an unrelated donor, was CMV-positive, and had acute and chronic GVHD. The graft donor may account for some of the T cells.

The rearrangement uses TRBV6-1 and TRBJ1-3; D ambiguous. This CDR3 region has 14 residues. The germline gives CDR1 MNHNS, CDR2 SASEGT. With 1 base removed from V and 4 bases from J, the gap between germline ends came to 8 bases. CDR3: CASSEGNGGNTIYF. Written as DNA, the CDR3 is TGTGCCAGCAGTGAAGGAAACGGGGGAAACACCATATATTTT.

This clone was found a few times. This chain links TRBV7-6 with TRBJ2-1; a possible D gene is TRBD2 (5 bases). The CDR3 covers 15 residues. Trimming cost V 0 bases and J 4 bases, with 10 bases left between them. Looked up from germline, CDR1 is SGHVS and CDR2 is FNYEAQ. Here the CDR3 DNA reads TGTGCCAGCAGCTTAGCCGAGGGCCTATACAATGAGCAGTTCTTC. Its translation is CASSLAEGLYNEQFF.

This clone counts as medium-sized (0.01 to 0.1%). This chain links TRBV6-5 with TRBJ2-3; D not certain. V lost 4 bases and J 0 bases, leaving 2 bases between the germline ends. CDR1 is MNHEY, CDR2 SVGAGI, per germline. There are 12 residues in the CDR3. Written as DNA, the CDR3 is TGTGCCAGCAGTTCAAGCACAGATACGCAGTATTTT. Its protein is CASSSSTDTQYF.

This clone is medium-sized by share. The rearrangement uses TRBV19 and TRBJ1-2; TRBD1 matches 7 bases. CDR3 length: 15 residues. Germline V gene lookup returns CDR1 LNHDA and CDR2 SQIVND (reference sequence). V shed 8 bases, J shed 4 bases, and the junction held 13 bases outside the gene matches. The CDR3 DNA follows: TGTGCCAGTGGATTACCCGACAGGGTCTTCTATGGCTACACCTTC. The encoded protein is CASGLPDRVFYGYTF.

In DNA, the CDR3 is TGTGCCAGCAGTTTATCAGGGAGGAATCAGCCCCAGCATTTT. Its translation is CASSLSGRNQPQHF. The rearrangement joins TRBV28 to TRBJ1-5; D possibly corresponds to TRBD1 (5 bases). Per the germline V gene, CDR1 is MDHEN and CDR2 is SYDVKM. The ends were cut back, 1 base at V and 4 bases at J, with 8 bases in the middle. This CDR3 is built from 14 residues. The full variable domain, its missing parts supplied by reference TRBV28 and TRBJ1-5, is DVKVTQSSRYLVKRTGEKVFLECVQDMDHENMFWYRQDPGLGLRLIYFSYDVKMKEKGDIPEGYSVSREKKERFSLILESASTNQTSMYLCASSLSGRNQPQHFGDGTRLSIL.

By share, this clone ranks as medium-sized. The chain carries TRBV5-4 and TRBJ2-1; 10 positions match TRBD1. J lost 11 bases, V lost 2 bases, and 19 bases had no gene match. CDR3 size: 18 residues. Looked up from germline, CDR1 is SGHNT and CDR2 is YYREEE (reference sequence). This CDR3 is CASSFERAGTGAWYKQFF. CDR3 in DNA: TGTGCCAGCAGCTTCGAACGGGCGGGGACAGGGGCTTGGTATAAGCAGTTCTTC.